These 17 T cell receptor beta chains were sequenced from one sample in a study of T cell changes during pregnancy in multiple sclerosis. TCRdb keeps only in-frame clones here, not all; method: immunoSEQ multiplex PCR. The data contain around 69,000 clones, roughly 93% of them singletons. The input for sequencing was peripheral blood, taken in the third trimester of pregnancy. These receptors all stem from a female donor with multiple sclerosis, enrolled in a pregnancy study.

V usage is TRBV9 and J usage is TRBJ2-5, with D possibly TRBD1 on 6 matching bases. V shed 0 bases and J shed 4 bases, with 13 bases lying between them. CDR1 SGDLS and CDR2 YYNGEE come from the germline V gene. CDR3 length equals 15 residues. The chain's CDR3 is CASSVGGRVAETQYF. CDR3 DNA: TGTGCCAGCAGCGTAGGGGGGCGTGTAGCAGAGACCCAGTACTTC.

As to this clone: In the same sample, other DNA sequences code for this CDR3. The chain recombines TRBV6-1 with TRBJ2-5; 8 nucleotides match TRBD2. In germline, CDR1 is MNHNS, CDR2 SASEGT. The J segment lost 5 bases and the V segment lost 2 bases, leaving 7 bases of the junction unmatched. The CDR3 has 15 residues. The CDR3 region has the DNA TGTGCCAGCAGTGAACCAGCGGGGGCGGGGGAGACCCAGTACTTC. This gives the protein CASSEPAGAGETQYF.

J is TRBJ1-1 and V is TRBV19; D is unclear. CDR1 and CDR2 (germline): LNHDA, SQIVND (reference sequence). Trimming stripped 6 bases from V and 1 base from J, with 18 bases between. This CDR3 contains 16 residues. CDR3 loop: CASSMTGSLENTEAFF. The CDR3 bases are TGTGCCAGTAGCATGACGGGGTCCCTCGAGAACACTGAAGCTTTCTTT.

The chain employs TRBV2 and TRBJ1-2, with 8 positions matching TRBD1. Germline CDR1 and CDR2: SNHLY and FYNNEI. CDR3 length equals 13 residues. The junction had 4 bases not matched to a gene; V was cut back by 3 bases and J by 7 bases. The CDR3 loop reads CASSDRGLGGYTF. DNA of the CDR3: TGTGCCAGCAGTGACAGGGGGCTAGGTGGCTACACCTTC.

In DNA form, the CDR3 reads TGTGCCAGCGCACAGGGTCACGAGCAGTACTTC. Residues: CASAQGHEQYF. This chain links TRBV2 with TRBJ2-7, with a weak D call TRBD1 (6 bases). The CDR3 has 11 amino acids. CDR1 and CDR2 (germline): SNHLY, FYNNEI. Trimming removed 8 bases at V and 5 bases at J, with 10 bases between.

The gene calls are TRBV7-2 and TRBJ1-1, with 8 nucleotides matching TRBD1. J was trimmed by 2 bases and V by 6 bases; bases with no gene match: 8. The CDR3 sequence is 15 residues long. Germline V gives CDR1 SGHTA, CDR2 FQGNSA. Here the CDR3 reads CASRWIQGVNTEAFF. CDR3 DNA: TGTGCCAGCAGATGGATACAGGGGGTAAACACTGAAGCTTTCTTT.

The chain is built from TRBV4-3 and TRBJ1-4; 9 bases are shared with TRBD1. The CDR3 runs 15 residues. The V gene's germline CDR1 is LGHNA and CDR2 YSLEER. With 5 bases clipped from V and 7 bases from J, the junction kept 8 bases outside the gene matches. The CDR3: CASSFLRDRAEKLFF. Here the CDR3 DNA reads TGCGCCAGCAGCTTCCTCCGGGACAGGGCTGAAAAACTGTTTTTT.

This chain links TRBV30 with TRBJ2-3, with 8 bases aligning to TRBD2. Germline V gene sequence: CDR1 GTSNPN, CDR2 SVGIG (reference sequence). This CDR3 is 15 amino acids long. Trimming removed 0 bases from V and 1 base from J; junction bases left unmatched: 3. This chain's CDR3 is CAWSVGGGRTDTQYF. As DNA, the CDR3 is TGTGCCTGGAGTGTCGGGGGGGGACGCACAGATACGCAGTATTTT.

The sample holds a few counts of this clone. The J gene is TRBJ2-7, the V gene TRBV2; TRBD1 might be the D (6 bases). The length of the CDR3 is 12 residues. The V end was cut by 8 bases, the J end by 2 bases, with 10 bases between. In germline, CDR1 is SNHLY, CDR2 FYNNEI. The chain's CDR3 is CASWGTTYEQYF. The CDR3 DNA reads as TGTGCCAGCTGGGGGACAACCTACGAGCAGTACTTC.

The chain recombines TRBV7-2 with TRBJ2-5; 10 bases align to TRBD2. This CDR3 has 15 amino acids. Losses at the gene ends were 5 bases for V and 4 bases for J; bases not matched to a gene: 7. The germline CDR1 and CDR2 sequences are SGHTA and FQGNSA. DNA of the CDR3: TGTGCCAGCAGCCCCCGGACTAGCGGTAGAGAGACCCAGTACTTC. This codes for CASSPRTSGRETQYF. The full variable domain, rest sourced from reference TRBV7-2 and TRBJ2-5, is GAGVSQSPSNKVTEKGKDVELRCDPISGHTALYWYRQSLGQGLEFLIYFQGNSAPDKSGLPSDRFSAERTGGSVSTLTIQRTQQEDSAVYLCASSPRTSGRETQYFGPGTRLLVL.

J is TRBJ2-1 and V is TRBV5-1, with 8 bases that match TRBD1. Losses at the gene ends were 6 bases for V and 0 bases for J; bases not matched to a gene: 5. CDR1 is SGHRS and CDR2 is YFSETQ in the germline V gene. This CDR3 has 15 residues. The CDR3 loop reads CASTGDRRSYNEQFF. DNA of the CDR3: TGCGCCAGCACCGGGGACAGGCGCTCCTACAATGAGCAGTTCTTC. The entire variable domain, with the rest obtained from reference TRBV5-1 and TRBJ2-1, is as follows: KAGVTQTPRYLIKTRGQQVTLSCSPISGHRSVSWYQQTPGQGLQFLFEYFSETQRNKGNFPGRFSGRQFSNSRSEMNVSTLELGDSALYLCASTGDRRSYNEQFFGPGTRLTVL.

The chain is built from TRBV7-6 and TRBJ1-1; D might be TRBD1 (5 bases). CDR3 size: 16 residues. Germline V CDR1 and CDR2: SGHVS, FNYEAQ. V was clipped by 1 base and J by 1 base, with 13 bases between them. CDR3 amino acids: CASSLEGEGTNTEAFF. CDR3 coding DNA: TGTGCCAGCAGCTTAGAAGGGGAGGGTACGAACACTGAAGCTTTCTTT.

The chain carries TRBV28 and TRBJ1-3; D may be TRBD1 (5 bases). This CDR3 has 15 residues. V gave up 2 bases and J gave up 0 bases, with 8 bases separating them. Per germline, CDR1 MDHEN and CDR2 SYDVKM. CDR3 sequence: CASSLVGGSGNTIYF. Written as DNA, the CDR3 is TGTGCCAGCAGTTTAGTGGGGGGCTCTGGAAACACCATATATTTT.

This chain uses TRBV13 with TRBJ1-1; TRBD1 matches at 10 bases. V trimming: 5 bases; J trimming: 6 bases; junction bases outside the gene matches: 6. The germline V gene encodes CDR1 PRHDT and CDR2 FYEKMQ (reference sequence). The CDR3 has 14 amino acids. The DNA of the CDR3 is TGTGCCAGCAGCGTCCGGGACAGGGGCGCTGAAGCTTTCTTT. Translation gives CASSVRDRGAEAFF.

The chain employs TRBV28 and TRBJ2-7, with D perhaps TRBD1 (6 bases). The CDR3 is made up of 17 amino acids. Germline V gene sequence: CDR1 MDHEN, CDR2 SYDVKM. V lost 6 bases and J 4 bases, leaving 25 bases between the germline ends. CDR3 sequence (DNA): TGTGCCAGCAGGGGCACCCCCGGGACAAAGACAGGTTACGAGCAGTACTTC. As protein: CASRGTPGTKTGYEQYF.

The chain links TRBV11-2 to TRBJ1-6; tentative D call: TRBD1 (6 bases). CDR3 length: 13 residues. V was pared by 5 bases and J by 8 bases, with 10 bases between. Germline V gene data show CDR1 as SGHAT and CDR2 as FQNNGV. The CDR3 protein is CASSIRQDSPLHF. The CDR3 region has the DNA TGTGCCAGCAGCATACGACAGGATTCACCCCTCCACTTT. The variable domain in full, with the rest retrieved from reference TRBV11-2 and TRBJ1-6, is EAGVAQSPRYKIIEKRQSVAFWCNPISGHATLYWYQQILGQGPKLLIQFQNNGVVDDSQLPKDRFSAERLKGVDSTLKIQPAKLEDSAVYLCASSIRQDSPLHFGNGTRLTVT.

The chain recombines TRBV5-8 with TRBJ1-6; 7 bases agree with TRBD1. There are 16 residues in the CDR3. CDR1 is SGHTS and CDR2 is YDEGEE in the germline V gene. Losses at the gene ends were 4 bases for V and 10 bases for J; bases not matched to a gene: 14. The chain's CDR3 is CASSLDRTGAGSPLHF. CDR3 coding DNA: TGTGCCAGCAGCCTTGACAGAACAGGGGCCGGCTCACCCCTCCACTTT. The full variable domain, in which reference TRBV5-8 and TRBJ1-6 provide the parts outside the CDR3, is EAGVTQSPTHLIKTRGQQATLRCSPISGHTSVYWYQQALGLGLQFLLWYDEGEERNRGNFPPRFSGRQFPNYSSELNVNALELEDSALYLCASSLDRTGAGSPLHFGNGTRLTVT.